Below are 27 T cell receptor beta chains sequenced from a single sample in a study of T cell responses to AZD1222 COVID-19 vaccine. Method: immunoSEQ multiplex PCR; TCRdb's copy keeps in-frame clones and lacks some. The profile covers about 120,000 clones, with less than 90% appearing a single time and roughly 9.8% taken by the ten largest. Here the sequenced sample was peripheral blood, taken on day 0 of AZD1222 vaccination. The receptors here all came from an adult in good health.

As for this clone: This sample includes further DNA sequences coding for the same CDR3. V and J are TRBV5-1 and TRBJ2-3; no firm D call. Between the trimmed V and J ends, which lost 1 base and 3 bases, there was a span of 0 bases. The CDR3 consists of 11 residues. Germline CDR1 and CDR2: SGHRS and YFSETQ. CDR3 loop: CASSLTDTQYF. The DNA of the CDR3 is TGCGCCAGCAGCTTGACAGATACGCAGTATTTT.

The genes are TRBV6-5 and TRBJ2-7, with 7 positions matching TRBD1. There are 13 residues in the CDR3. Trimming removed 6 bases from V and 3 bases from J; junction bases left unmatched: 5. Germline-derived CDR1 and CDR2 are MNHEY and SVGAGI. CDR3 nucleotide sequence: TGTGCCAGCAGACAGGGACAGCACTACGAGCAGTACTTC. This codes for CASRQGQHYEQYF.

V is TRBV5-1 and J is TRBJ2-3, with D uncertain. The germline V gene has CDR1 SGHRS and CDR2 YFSETQ. V was trimmed by 0 bases and J by 2 bases, leaving 13 bases between them. The CDR3 has 16 amino acids. CDR3 protein: CASSLVPDHATDTQYF. The CDR3 nucleotides read TGCGCCAGCAGCTTGGTCCCGGACCATGCCACAGATACGCAGTATTTT. The full variable domain, with the rest looked up from reference TRBV5-1 and TRBJ2-3, is KAGVTQTPRYLIKTRGQQVTLSCSPISGHRSVSWYQQTPGQGLQFLFEYFSETQRNKGNFPGRFSGRQFSNSRSEMNVSTLELGDSALYLCASSLVPDHATDTQYFGPGTRLTVL.

V and J are TRBV5-6 and TRBJ1-2; D ambiguous. V lost 1 base and J 5 bases, leaving 9 bases between the germline ends. CDR3 length equals 13 residues. Per the germline V gene, CDR1 is SGHDT and CDR2 is YYEEEE. CDR3 residues: CASSLKPGYGYTF. DNA for the CDR3: TGTGCCAGCAGCTTGAAGCCTGGTTATGGCTACACCTTC.

This chain joins TRBV11-3 and TRBJ2-7, with D possibly TRBD1 on 6 matching bases. Germline V gene lookup returns CDR1 SGHNT and CDR2 YENEEA. Trimming pared 5 bases from V and 0 bases from J, leaving 11 bases between. The CDR3 is made up of 14 amino acids. CDR3 DNA sequence: TGTGCCAGCAGCCCCGGACAGCTCTCCTACGAGCAGTACTTC. It codes for CASSPGQLSYEQYF.

This clone appeared a few times. This rearrangement joins TRBV7-8 to TRBJ2-7, with D perhaps being TRBD1 or TRBD2 (5 bases each). V lost 2 bases and J lost 2, with 13 bases in between. The CDR3 extends over 15 amino acids. Germline V gives CDR1 SGHVS, CDR2 FQNEAQ. This chain's CDR3 is CASSLMGDRTYEQYF. The CDR3 DNA reads TGTGCCAGCAGCTTAATGGGGGACCGGACCTACGAGCAGTACTTC.

This rearrangement joins TRBV6-5 to TRBJ1-1; the D gene is possibly TRBD1 (6 bases). This CDR3 has 14 residues. Germline CDR1 MNHEY, CDR2 SVGAGI. Trimming pared 5 bases from V and 8 bases from J, leaving 18 bases between. The CDR3 sequence: CASSPLEGGAEAFF. The CDR3 coding sequence is TGTGCCAGCAGTCCCCTCGAGGGGGGAGCCGAAGCTTTCTTT.

In this sample, this clone turned up once. V is TRBV27 and J is TRBJ2-7, with 10 nucleotides matching TRBD2. Trimming at V came to 5 bases and at J to 6 bases, leaving 10 bases not matched to a gene. The CDR3 is made up of 15 amino acids. The germline V gene encodes CDR1 MNHEY and CDR2 SMNVEV (reference sequence). The CDR3 loop is CASSPQSGLALEQYF. CDR3 DNA sequence: TGTGCCAGCAGTCCGCAATCGGGACTAGCGCTCGAGCAGTACTTC.

The rearrangement joins TRBV7-2 to TRBJ2-5; D might be TRBD1 or TRBD2, each matching 5 bases. V lost 0 bases and J lost 8, with 16 bases in between. The germline V gene encodes CDR1 SGHTA and CDR2 FQGNSA. This CDR3 spans 15 amino acids. The CDR3 sequence is CASSLALPTGDTQYF. The CDR3 DNA follows: TGTGCCAGCAGCTTAGCGCTCCCCACCGGGGACACCCAGTACTTC.

The chain links TRBV29-1 to TRBJ2-5, with D perhaps matching TRBD1 (6 bases). V lost 3 bases to trimming and J lost 1 base, with 9 bases between them. The CDR3 covers 13 residues. Germline values: CDR1 SQVTM, CDR2 ANQGSEA. The CDR3: CSVDRGIQETQYF. CDR3 nucleotides: TGCAGCGTTGACAGGGGAATCCAAGAGACCCAGTACTTC. The complete variable domain, with remaining parts taken from reference TRBV29-1 and TRBJ2-5, reads SAVISQKPSRDICQRGTSLTIQCQVDSQVTMMFWYRQQPGQSLTLIATANQGSEATYESGFVIDKFPISRPNLTFSTLTVSNMSPEDSSIYLCSVDRGIQETQYFGPGTRLLVL.

This clone has only a few counts. Other nucleotide sequences in the sample specify the same CDR3. Here the CDR3 reads CASSVGQPYEQYF. In nucleotides, the CDR3 is TGTGCCAGCAGCGTAGGCCAGCCCTACGAGCAGTACTTC. The rearrangement joins TRBV9 to TRBJ2-7; D is uncertain. V shed 0 bases and J shed 2 bases, with 6 bases lying between them. CDR3 length: 13 residues. CDR1 is SGDLS, CDR2 YYNGEE, per germline.

The gene calls are TRBV2 and TRBJ2-7; 10 bases are a match to TRBD2. CDR1 is SNHLY, CDR2 FYNNEI, per germline. The V gene end was trimmed by 5 bases and the J gene end by 4 bases; junction bases not matched to a gene: 5. The CDR3 spans 14 residues. The CDR3 DNA reads as TGTGCCAGCAGTCCCGGAGCGGGAGGGTACGAGCAGTACTTC. This encodes CASSPGAGGYEQYF.

This sequence joins TRBV5-4 and TRBJ2-7; TRBD1 matches 10 bases. The J segment lost 4 bases and the V segment lost 2 bases, leaving 6 bases of the junction unmatched. This CDR3 has 15 residues. Germline CDR1 and CDR2: SGHNT and YYREEE (reference sequence). The CDR3 nucleotides are TGTGCCAGCAGCTTACCCGGGACAGGGGTATACGAGCAGTACTTC. Translation gives CASSLPGTGVYEQYF.

This clone has only a few counts. V is TRBV29-1 and J is TRBJ1-1, with no clear D. Deletions cut 6 bases from V and 5 bases from J, with 10 bases between. CDR1 is SQVTM, CDR2 ANQGSEA, per germline. The CDR3 has 11 residues. This chain's CDR3 is CSVDHGTEAFF. The CDR3 nucleotides are TGCAGCGTCGATCACGGAACTGAAGCTTTCTTT.

This chain joins TRBV10-3 and TRBJ1-2; no reliable D call. V was trimmed by 5 bases and J by 0 bases, leaving 7 bases between them. There are 13 residues in the CDR3. Germline-derived CDR1 and CDR2 are ENHRY and SYGVKD. The CDR3 nucleotides read TGTGCCATCAGTCCCGGGACTAACTATGGCTACACCTTC. It is translated as CAISPGTNYGYTF.

This clone occurred a few times. The chain links TRBV5-4 to TRBJ1-5, with a weak D call TRBD1 (5 bases). Between the trimmed V and J ends, which lost 1 base and 6 bases, there was a span of 11 bases. The V gene's germline CDR1 is SGHNT and CDR2 YYREEE (reference sequence). The CDR3 loop spans 14 amino acids. As DNA, the CDR3 is TGTGCCAGCAGCTTGATGGGGCAGAGTCAGCCCCAGCATTTT. Its protein is CASSLMGQSQPQHF.

V gene TRBV11-1 combines with J gene TRBJ2-1; 12 nucleotides line up with TRBD2. The trim removed 5 bases at V and 8 bases at J, leaving 7 bases unmatched. CDR1 is SGHAT and CDR2 is FQDESV in the germline V gene (reference sequence). CDR3 length equals 15 residues. The CDR3 nucleotides are TGTGCCAGCAGCCCCCCTAGCGGGAGGGACCATGAGCAGTTCTTC. This gives the protein CASSPPSGRDHEQFF.

The chain links TRBV7-9 to TRBJ1-2, with 8 positions matching TRBD1. Per the germline V gene, CDR1 is SEHNR and CDR2 is FQNEAQ (reference sequence). The CDR3 runs 14 residues. V lost 5 bases, J lost 6 bases, and 8 bases stayed unmatched. The chain's CDR3 is CASSAIQGANGYTF. DNA for the CDR3: TGTGCCAGCAGCGCGATCCAGGGGGCGAATGGCTACACCTTC.

The CDR3 protein is CASSPPGGSGDEQYF. The CDR3 region has the DNA TGCGCCAGCAGCCCCCCGGGTGGTAGCGGGGACGAGCAGTACTTC. The V gene is TRBV5-1, the J gene TRBJ2-7, with TRBD2 identical over 8 bases. The V and J ends lost 4 bases and 5 bases, in that order; junction bases with no gene match: 11. The CDR3 contains 15 residues. The germline gives CDR1 SGHRS, CDR2 YFSETQ.

The rearrangement uses TRBV5-5 and TRBJ2-5, with 9 positions matching TRBD1. The CDR3 contains 14 residues. The V gene's germline CDR1 is SGHKS and CDR2 YYEKEE (reference sequence). V was clipped by 4 bases and J by 4 bases; unmatched bases: 5. The CDR3 DNA is TGTGCCAGCAGCCGGACAGGGGTTGGAGAGACCCAGTACTTC. Protein sequence: CASSRTGVGETQYF.

V is TRBV6-1 and J is TRBJ1-3; TRBD1 is a possible D gene (5 bases). From germline, CDR1 is MNHNS and CDR2 SASEGT. This CDR3 contains 18 residues. Trimming cost V 0 bases and J 3 bases, with 18 bases left between them. CDR3 nucleotides: TGTGCCAGCAGTGAAGCGGTTGGGGGGGGGAGAGGTGGAAACACCATATATTTT. It encodes CASSEAVGGGRGGNTIYF.

The V call is TRBV7-9, the J call TRBJ1-5; D gene uncertain. The CDR3 is 13 residues long. V was cut by 1 base and J by 1 base, with 2 bases left in between. Germline CDR1 SEHNR, CDR2 FQNEAQ (reference sequence). In DNA form, the CDR3 reads TGTGCCAGCAGCTTAGAAAGCAATCAGCCCCAGCATTTT. Translated, it gives CASSLESNQPQHF. Variable domain in full (rest from reference TRBV7-9 and TRBJ1-5): DTGVSQNPRHKITKRGQNVTFRCDPISEHNRLYWYRQTLGQGPEFLTYFQNEAQLEKSRLLSDRFSAERPKGSFSTLEIQRTEQGDSAMYLCASSLESNQPQHFGDGTRLSIL.

V is TRBV11-3 and J is TRBJ2-3, with TRBD1 as a possible D gene (5 bases). Germline CDR1 reads SGHNT; CDR2 reads YENEEA. The CDR3 extends over 16 amino acids. Trimming pared 2 bases from V and 6 bases from J, leaving 18 bases between. CDR3 in DNA: TGTGCCAGCAGCTTAAATATCGGTCAGGGAAGGGATACGCAGTATTTT. It specifies CASSLNIGQGRDTQYF.

The chain is built from TRBV27 and TRBJ2-7, with 7 bases matching TRBD2. CDR1 MNHEY and CDR2 SMNVEV come from the germline V gene (reference sequence). J was trimmed by 2 bases and V by 0 bases; bases with no gene match: 7. The CDR3 covers 16 residues. CDR3 sequence: CASSLSAGTTPYEQYF. CDR3 nucleotide sequence: TGTGCCAGCAGTTTATCTGCCGGGACTACCCCCTACGAGCAGTACTTC.

This clone has only one observation. This rearrangement joins TRBV5-1 to TRBJ1-2; 7 bases line up with TRBD1. CDR3 length equals 14 residues. V was pared by 4 bases and J by 5 bases, with 8 bases of the junction left unmatched. CDR1 and CDR2 from the germline V gene are SGHRS and YFSETQ. In DNA, the CDR3 is TGCGCCAGCAGCGAGGACAGGTCACCATATGGCTACACCTTC. Residues: CASSEDRSPYGYTF.

This chain joins TRBV27 and TRBJ2-1; D call uncertain. This CDR3 contains 13 residues. Germline V lookup: CDR1 MNHEY, CDR2 SMNVEV (reference sequence). Trimming took 3 bases from V and 4 from J, leaving 7 bases between them. The chain's CDR3 is CASSFSLYNEQFF. The CDR3, as DNA: TGTGCCAGCAGTTTTTCCCTGTACAATGAGCAGTTCTTC.

This chain links TRBV29-1 with TRBJ2-1; D remains unclear. Trimming removed 6 bases from V and 2 bases from J, with 5 bases in between. From germline, CDR1 is SQVTM and CDR2 ANQGSEA. This CDR3 comprises 11 residues. CDR3 protein: CSVRPYNEQFF. CDR3 DNA sequence: TGCAGCGTACGGCCCTACAATGAGCAGTTCTTC.